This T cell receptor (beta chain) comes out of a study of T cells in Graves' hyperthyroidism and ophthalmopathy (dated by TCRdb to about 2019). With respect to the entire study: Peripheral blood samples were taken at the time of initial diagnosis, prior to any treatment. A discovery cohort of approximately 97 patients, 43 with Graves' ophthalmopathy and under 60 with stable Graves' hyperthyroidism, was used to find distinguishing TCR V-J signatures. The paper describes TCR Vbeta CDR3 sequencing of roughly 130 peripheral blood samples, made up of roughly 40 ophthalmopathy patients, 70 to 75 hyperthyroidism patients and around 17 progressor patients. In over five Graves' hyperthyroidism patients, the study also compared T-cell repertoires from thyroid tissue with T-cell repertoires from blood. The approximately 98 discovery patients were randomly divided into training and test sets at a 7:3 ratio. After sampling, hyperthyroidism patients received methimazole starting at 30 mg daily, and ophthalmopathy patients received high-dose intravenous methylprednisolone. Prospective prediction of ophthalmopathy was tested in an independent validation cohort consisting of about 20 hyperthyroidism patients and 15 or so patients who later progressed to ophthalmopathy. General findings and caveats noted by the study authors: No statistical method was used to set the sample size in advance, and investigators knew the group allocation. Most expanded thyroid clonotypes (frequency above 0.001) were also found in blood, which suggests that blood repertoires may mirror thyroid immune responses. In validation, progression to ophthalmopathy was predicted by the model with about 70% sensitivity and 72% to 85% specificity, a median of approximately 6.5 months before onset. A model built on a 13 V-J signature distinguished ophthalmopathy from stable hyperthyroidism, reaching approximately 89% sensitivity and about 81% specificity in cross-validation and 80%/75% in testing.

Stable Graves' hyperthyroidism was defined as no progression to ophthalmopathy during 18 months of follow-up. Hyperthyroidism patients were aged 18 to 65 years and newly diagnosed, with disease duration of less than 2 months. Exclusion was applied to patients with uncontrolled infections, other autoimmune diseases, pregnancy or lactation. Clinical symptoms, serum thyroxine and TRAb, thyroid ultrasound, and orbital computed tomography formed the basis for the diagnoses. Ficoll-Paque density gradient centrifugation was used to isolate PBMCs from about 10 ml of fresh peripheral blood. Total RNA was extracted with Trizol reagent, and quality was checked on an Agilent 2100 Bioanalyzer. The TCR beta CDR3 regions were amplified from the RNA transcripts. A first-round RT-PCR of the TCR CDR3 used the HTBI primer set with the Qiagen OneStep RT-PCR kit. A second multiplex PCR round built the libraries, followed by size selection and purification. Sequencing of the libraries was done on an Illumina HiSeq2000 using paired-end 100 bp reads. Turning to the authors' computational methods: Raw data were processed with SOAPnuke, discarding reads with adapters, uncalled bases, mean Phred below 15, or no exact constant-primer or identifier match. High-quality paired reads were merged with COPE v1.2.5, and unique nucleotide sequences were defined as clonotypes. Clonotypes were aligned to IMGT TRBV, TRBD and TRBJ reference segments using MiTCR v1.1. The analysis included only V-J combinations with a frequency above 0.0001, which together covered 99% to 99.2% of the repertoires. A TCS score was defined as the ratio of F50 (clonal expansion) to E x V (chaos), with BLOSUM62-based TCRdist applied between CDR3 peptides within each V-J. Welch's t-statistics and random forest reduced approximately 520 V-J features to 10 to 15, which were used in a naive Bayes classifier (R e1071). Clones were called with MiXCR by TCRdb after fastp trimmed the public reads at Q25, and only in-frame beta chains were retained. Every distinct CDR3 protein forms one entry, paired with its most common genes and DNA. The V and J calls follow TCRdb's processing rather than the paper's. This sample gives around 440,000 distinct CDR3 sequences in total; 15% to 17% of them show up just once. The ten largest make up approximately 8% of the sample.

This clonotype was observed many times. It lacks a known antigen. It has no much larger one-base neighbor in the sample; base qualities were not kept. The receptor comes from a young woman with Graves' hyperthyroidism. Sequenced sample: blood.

This receptor has the CDR3 CSADTGVGDEQFF. The DNA is TGCAGTGCCGACACAGGGGTCGGGGATGAGCAGTTCTTC. The chain was built from TRBV20-1 and TRBJ2-1, with 7 middle bases fitting TRBD1. At the junction V is shortened by 6 bases and J by 8 bases; bases outside the gene matches: 10. From cysteine to phenylalanine, the CDR3 is 13 amino acids long. Only the CDR3 part of the read is kept: 39 bases, read in frame from the first base. CDR1 and CDR2 are read off the germline V gene (reference sequence) as DFQATT and SNEGSKA.